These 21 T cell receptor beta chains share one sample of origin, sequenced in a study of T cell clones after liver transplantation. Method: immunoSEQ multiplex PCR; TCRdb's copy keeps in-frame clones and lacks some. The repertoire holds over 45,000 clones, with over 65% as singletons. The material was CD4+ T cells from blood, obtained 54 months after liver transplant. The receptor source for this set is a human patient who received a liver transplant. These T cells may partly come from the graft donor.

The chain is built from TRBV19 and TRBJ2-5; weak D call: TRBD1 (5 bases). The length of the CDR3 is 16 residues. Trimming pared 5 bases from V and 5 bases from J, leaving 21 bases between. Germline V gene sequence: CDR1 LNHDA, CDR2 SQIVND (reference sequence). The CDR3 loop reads CASSPPNRIPGETQYF. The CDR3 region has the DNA TGTGCCAGTAGTCCCCCCAACAGGATTCCTGGGGAGACCCAGTACTTC.

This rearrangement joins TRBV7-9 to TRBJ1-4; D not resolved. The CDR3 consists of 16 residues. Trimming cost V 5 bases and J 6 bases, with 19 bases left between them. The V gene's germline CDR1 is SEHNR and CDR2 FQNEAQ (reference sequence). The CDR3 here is CASSPQMRSFHEKLFF. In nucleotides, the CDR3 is TGTGCCAGCAGCCCCCAAATGAGGTCGTTTCATGAAAAACTGTTTTTT.

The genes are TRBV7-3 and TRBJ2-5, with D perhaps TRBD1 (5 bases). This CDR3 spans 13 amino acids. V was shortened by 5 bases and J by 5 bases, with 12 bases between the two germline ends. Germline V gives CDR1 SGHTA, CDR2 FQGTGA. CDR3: CASSRDRAETQYF. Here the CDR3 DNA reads TGTGCCAGCAGCCGAGACAGAGCTGAGACCCAGTACTTC. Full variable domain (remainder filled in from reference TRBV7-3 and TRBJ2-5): GAGVSQTPSNKVTEKGKYVELRCDPISGHTALYWYRQSLGQGPEFLIYFQGTGAADDSGLPNDRFFAVRPEGSVSTLKIQRTERGDSAVYLCASSRDRAETQYFGPGTRLLVL.

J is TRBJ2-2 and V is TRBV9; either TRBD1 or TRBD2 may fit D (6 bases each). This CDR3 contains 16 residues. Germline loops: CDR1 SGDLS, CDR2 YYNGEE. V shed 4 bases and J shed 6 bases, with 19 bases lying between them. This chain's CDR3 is CASSPGSGAIAGELFF. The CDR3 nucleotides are TGTGCCAGCAGCCCAGGCTCGGGGGCTATCGCCGGGGAGCTGTTTTTT.

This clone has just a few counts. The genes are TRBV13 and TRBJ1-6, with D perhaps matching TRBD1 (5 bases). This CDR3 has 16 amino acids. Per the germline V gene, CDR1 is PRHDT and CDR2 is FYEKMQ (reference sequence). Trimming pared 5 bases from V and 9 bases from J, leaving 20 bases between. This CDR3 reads CASSNTQGIIGSPLHF. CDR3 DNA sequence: TGTGCCAGCAGCAACACGCAGGGAATTATCGGTTCACCCCTCCACTTT.

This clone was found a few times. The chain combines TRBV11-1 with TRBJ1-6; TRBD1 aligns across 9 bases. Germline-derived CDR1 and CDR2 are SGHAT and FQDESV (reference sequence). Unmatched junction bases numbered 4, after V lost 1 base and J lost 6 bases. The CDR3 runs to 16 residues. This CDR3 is CASSLDAGQGNSPLHF. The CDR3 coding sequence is TGTGCCAGCAGCTTAGATGCGGGACAGGGTAATTCACCCCTCCACTTT.

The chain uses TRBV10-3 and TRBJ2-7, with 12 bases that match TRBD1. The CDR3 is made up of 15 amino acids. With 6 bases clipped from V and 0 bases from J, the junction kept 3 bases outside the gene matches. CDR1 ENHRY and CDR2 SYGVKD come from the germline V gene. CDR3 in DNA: TGTGCCATCAGGGGGACAGGGGGCGACTCCTACGAGCAGTACTTC. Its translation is CAIRGTGGDSYEQYF.

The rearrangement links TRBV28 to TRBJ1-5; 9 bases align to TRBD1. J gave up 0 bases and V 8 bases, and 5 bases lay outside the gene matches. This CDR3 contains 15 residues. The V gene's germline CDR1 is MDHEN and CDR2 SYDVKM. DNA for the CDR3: TGTGCCAGCCGGACAGGGGATTATAGCAATCAGCCCCAGCATTTT. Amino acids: CASRTGDYSNQPQHF.

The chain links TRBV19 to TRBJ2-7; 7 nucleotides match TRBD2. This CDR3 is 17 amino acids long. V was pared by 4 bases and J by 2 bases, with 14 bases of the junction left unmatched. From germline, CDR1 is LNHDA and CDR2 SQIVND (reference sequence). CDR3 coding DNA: TGTGCCAGTAGTAAACGCAGGATAGCGGGCGAAACCTACGAGCAGTACTTC. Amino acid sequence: CASSKRRIAGETYEQYF. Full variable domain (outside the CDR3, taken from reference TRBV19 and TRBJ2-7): DGGITQSPKYLFRKEGQNVTLSCEQNLNHDAMYWYRQDPGQGLRLIYYSQIVNDFQKGDIAEGYSVSREKKESFPLTVTSAQKNPTAFYLCASSKRRIAGETYEQYFGPGTRLTVT.

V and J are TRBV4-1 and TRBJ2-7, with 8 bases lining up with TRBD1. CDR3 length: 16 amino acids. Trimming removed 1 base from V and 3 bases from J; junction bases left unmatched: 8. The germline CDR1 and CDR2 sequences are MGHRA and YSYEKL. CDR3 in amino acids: CASSQGLSGTGYEQYF. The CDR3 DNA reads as TGCGCCAGCAGCCAAGGGCTTTCCGGGACAGGCTACGAGCAGTACTTC.

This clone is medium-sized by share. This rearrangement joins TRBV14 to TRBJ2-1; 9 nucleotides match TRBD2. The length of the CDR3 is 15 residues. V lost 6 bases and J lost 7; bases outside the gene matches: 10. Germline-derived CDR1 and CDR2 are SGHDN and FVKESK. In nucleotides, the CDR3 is TGTGCCAGCAGTCTTGGCGGGGGGGCCGGGAATGAGCAGTTCTTC. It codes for CASSLGGGAGNEQFF.

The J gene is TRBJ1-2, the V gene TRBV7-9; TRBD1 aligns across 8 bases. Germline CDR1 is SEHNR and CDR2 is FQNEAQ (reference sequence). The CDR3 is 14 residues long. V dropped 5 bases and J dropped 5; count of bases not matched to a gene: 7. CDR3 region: CASSLQDREYGYTF. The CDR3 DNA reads TGTGCCAGCAGCCTCCAGGACAGGGAATATGGCTACACCTTC.

CDR3 loop: CASRPTGGLGSGEAFF. CDR3 DNA: TGTGCCAGCCGGCCGACAGGGGGACTGGGATCGGGTGAAGCTTTCTTT. V and J are TRBV7-6 and TRBJ1-1; the match to TRBD1 covers 9 bases. Germline CDR1 is SGHVS and CDR2 is FNYEAQ. Trimming cost V 8 bases and J 7 bases; bases outside gene matches: 17. This CDR3 is 16 amino acids long.

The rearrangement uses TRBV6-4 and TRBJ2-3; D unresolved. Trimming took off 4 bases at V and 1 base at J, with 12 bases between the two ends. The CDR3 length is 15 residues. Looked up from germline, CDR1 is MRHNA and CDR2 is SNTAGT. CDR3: CASSASEARTDTQYF. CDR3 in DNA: TGTGCCAGCAGTGCGTCCGAGGCCCGCACAGATACGCAGTATTTT.

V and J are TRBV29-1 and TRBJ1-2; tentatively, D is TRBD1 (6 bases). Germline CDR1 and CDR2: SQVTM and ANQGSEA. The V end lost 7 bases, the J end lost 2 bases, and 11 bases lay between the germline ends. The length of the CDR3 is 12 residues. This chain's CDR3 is CSGAGQNYGYTF. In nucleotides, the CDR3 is TGCAGCGGGGCTGGACAGAACTATGGCTACACCTTC. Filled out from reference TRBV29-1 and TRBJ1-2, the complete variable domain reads SAVISQKPSRDICQRGTSLTIQCQVDSQVTMMFWYRQQPGQSLTLIATANQGSEATYESGFVIDKFPISRPNLTFSTLTVSNMSPEDSSIYLCSGAGQNYGYTFGSGTRLTVV.

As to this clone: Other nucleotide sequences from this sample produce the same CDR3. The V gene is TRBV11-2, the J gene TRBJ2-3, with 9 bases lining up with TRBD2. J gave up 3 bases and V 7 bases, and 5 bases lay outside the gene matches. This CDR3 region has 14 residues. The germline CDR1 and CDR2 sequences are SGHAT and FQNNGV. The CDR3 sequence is CASTPSGGTDTQYF. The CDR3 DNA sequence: TGTGCCAGCACCCCGAGCGGGGGGACAGATACGCAGTATTTT.

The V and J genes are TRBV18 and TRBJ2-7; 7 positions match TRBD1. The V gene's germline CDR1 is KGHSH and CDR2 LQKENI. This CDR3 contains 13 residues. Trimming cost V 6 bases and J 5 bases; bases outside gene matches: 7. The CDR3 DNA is TGTGCCAGCTCGCCAATAGGACAGGACGAGCAGTACTTC. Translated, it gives CASSPIGQDEQYF.

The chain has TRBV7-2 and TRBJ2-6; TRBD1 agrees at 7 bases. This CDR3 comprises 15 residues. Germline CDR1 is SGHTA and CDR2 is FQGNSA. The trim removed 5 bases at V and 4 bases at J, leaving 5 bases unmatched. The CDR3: CASSPTGTGANVLTF. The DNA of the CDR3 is TGTGCCAGCAGCCCGACAGGGACCGGGGCCAACGTCCTGACTTTC.

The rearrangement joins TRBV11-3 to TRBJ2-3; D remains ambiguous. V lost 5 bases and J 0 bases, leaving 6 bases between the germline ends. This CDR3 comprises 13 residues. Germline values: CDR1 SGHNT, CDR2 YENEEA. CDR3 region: CASSLGSTDTQYF. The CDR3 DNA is TGTGCCAGCAGCCTGGGGAGCACAGATACGCAGTATTTT.

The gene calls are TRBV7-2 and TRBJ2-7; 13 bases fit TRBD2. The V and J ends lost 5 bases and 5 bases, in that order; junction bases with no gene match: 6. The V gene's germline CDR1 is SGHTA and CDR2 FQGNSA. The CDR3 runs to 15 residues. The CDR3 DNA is TGTGCCAGCAGCGCCGAACTAGCGGGGGGGAACGAGCAGTACTTC. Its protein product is CASSAELAGGNEQYF.

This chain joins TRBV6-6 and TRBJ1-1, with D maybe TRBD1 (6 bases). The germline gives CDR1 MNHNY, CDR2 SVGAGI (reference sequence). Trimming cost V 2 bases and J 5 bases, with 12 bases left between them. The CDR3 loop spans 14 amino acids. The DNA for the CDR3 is TGTGCCAGCAGTTACATGAAGGGGGAGACTGAAGCTTTCTTT. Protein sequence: CASSYMKGETEAFF.